Listed below are T cell receptor beta chains from one sample, sequenced in a study of T cell repertoires in cytomegalovirus infection. TCRdb re-derived calls from the reads in MiXCR, one entry per CDR3 protein. Here the sample spans hundreds of thousands of distinct CDR3 sequences, roughly a sixth being singletons. The source material was PBMCs. These receptors originate from a human donor in good health (CMV status not recorded). Some clones in this sample may be carry-over from other donors' samples. CDR3s leave out the opening cysteine and the closing phenylalanine or tryptophan.

V: TRBV19; CDR3: ASSPADSPSDTQY
V: TRBV5-4; CDR3: ASSLGLGAGANVLT
V: TRBV4-2; CDR3: ASSSGQRDEQY
V: TRBV20-1; CDR3: SAGLGGAGNTIY
V: TRBV5-1; CDR3: ASSLGPDQPQH
V: TRBV7-2; CDR3: ASSPPTGSREKLF
V: TRBV3-1; CDR3: ASSQDREGIYGYT
V: TRBV9; CDR3: ASSGGLAGGNEQF
V: TRBV20-1; CDR3: SAGLAGGRGEQF
V: TRBV6-5; CDR3: ASSYGPRNLYEQY
V: TRBV12-3/TRBV12-4; CDR3: ASSSNTGGYRGLYGYT
V: TRBV7-2; CDR3: ASSLVAGQYDGYT
V: TRBV12-3/TRBV12-4; CDR3: ASSLRQGGETQY
V: TRBV7-2; CDR3: ASSPDSNYGYT
V: TRBV7-9; CDR3: ASSPPDGATQY
V: TRBV7-4; CDR3: ASSLARFPYEQY
V: TRBV7-3; CDR3: ASSLTPGSVTDTQY
V: TRBV27; CDR3: ASSPGAGRYEQY
V: TRBV11-1; CDR3: ASTSRGATGDTQY
V: TRBV28; CDR3: ASSLGGAWTDTQY
V: TRBV3-1; CDR3: ASSQAILGLAGIIKETQY
V: TRBV5-4; CDR3: ASSLGQGLDSEAF
V: TRBV20-1; CDR3: SARDYPGQGISYEQY
V: TRBV20-1; CDR3: SVPARRSRNTEAF
V: TRBV10-3; CDR3: AISERGQGDTEAF
V: TRBV10-3; CDR3: AISRDIENTEAF
V: TRBV20-1; CDR3: SASLNTQY
V: TRBV6-5; CDR3: ASSSGGGPQH
V: TRBV7-9; CDR3: ASSLGGSAYNEQF
V: TRBV6-1; CDR3: ASSDQATNEKLF
V: TRBV7-9; CDR3: ASSLEEGVNTEAF
V: TRBV28; CDR3: ASRKQGTDTQY
V: TRBV5-6; CDR3: ASRSRQGAYGYT
V: TRBV6-2/TRBV6-3; CDR3: ASLTSGVPDEQF
V: TRBV7-2; CDR3: ASSLGGLGGRGTEAF
V: TRBV28; CDR3: ASSSGGSGSPLH
V: TRBV20-1; CDR3: SAKAGTYEQY
V: TRBV5-1; CDR3: ASSLPKNSGQGFYGYT
V: TRBV14; CDR3: ASSQVPTGELF
V: TRBV18; CDR3: ASSGQGATDTQY
V: TRBV7-6; CDR3: ASSLHHSNQPQH
V: TRBV7-2; CDR3: ASSLEVSSYNEQF
V: TRBV9; CDR3: ASSIRRDADNEQF
V: TRBV4-2; CDR3: ASSQDRAVNTEAF
V: TRBV12-3/TRBV12-4; CDR3: ASSFDNGFAGNTIY
V: TRBV20-1; CDR3: RPGLGPPQETQY
V: TRBV18; CDR3: ASSPDRTNSPLH
V: TRBV15; CDR3: ATSRARDSHYGYT